Listed below are T cell receptor beta chains from one sample, sequenced in a study of read filtering for tumor transcriptome and immune sequencing. In TCRdb, the reads were re-called with MiXCR into one record per CDR3 protein. Found here are tens of thousands of distinct CDR3 sequences, approximately 20% of them singletons; the top ten hold about an eighth. Sequencing was done on a sample of a population of CD138-negative cells sorted from bone marrow. The receptor source for this set is a donor over 35 with multiple myeloma. The CDR3 runs from the conserved cysteine through the conserved F or W. The order of the fields is CDR3 protein, CDR3 DNA, J gene, V gene, clone size, D gene, CDR3 length. D genes are given only for firm matches. Not every row has a clone size; where given, it reads once, few, many or a size class.

CASSWPSGRILSYNEQFF | TGTGCCAGTAGTTGGCCTAGCGGGAGAATTTTATCCTACAATGAGCAGTTCTTC | TRBJ2-1 | TRBV19 | many | TRBD2 | 18
CASSMGSGGAYNEQFF | TGTGCCAGTAGTATGGGGTCGGGGGGGGCCTACAATGAGCAGTTCTTC | TRBJ2-1 | TRBV19 | many | TRBD2 | 16
CASISTTGALTNQPQHF | TGTGCCAGCATCTCCACGACAGGGGCGTTGACCAATCAGCCCCAGCATTTT | TRBJ1-5 | TRBV7-2 | . | TRBD1 | 17
CSARRTSGSTDTQYF | TGCAGTGCTAGACGGACTAGCGGAAGCACAGATACGCAGTATTTT | TRBJ2-3 | TRBV20-1 | many | TRBD2 | 15
CASSVGGGVLGNTIYF | TGTGCCAGCAGCGTAGGGGGTGGAGTACTTGGAAACACCATATATTTT | TRBJ1-3 | TRBV9 | . | . | 16
CASSPQREQFF | TGTGCCAGCAGCCCTCAGAGGGAGCAGTTCTTC | TRBJ2-1 | TRBV11-3 | medium-sized | . | 11
CASSPISISYVQYF | TGTGCCAGTAGCCCGATATCAATCTCCTACGTGCAGTACTTC | TRBJ2-7 | TRBV28 | . | . | 14
CASSPPHSNYGYTF | TGTGCCAGCTCACCACCCCACAGTAACTATGGCTACACCTTC | TRBJ1-2 | TRBV18 | few | . | 14
CASSPLGVSSYEQYF | TGTGCCAGCAGCCCCCTTGGTGTAAGCTCCTACGAGCAGTACTTC | TRBJ2-7 | TRBV11-3 | many | . | 15
CASSAGTVQFF | TGTGCCAGCAGTGCCGGGACAGTGCAGTTCTTC | TRBJ2-1 | TRBV25-1 | few | TRBD1 | 11
CATGGQGEQFF | TGTGCCACCGGGGGGCAGGGTGAGCAGTTCTTC | TRBJ2-1 | TRBV28 | many | . | 11
CSDINSGGANEQFF | TGCAGTGATATAAATAGCGGGGGGGCCAATGAGCAGTTCTTC | TRBJ2-1 | TRBV20-1 | . | TRBD2 | 14
CASSAGYGTDTQYF | TGTGCCAGCAGCGCAGGATACGGCACAGATACGCAGTATTTT | TRBJ2-3 | TRBV5-4 | few | . | 14
CAIRLAYTQYF | TGTGCCATCAGGCTAGCGTATACGCAGTATTTT | TRBJ2-3 | TRBV10-3 | many | . | 11
CASSLTSAGSYEQFF | TGTGCCAGCAGTCTCACTAGCGCGGGCTCCTACGAGCAGTTCTTC | TRBJ2-1 | TRBV28 | few | TRBD2 | 15
CASSRQGAGSPLHF | TGTGCCAGCAGCCGTCAGGGGGCTGGTTCACCCCTCCACTTT | TRBJ1-6 | TRBV28 | many | TRBD1 | 14
CASSKSSGRVETGELFF | TGTGCCAGCAGCAAATCAAGCGGGAGGGTAGAGACCGGGGAGCTGTTTTTT | TRBJ2-2 | TRBV6-2/TRBV6-3 | many | TRBD2 | 17
CASSVTGAEQFF | TGCGCCAGCAGCGTGACAGGGGCTGAGCAGTTCTTC | TRBJ2-1 | TRBV5-1 | . | TRBD1 | 12
CASSLLGLQETQYF | TGTGCCAGCAGCCTGCTGGGGCTCCAAGAGACCCAGTACTTC | TRBJ2-5 | TRBV28 | many | . | 14
CASTIMGVSTGELFF | TGTGCCAGCACCATTATGGGAGTTAGCACCGGGGAGCTGTTTTTT | TRBJ2-2 | TRBV11-3 | . | . | 15
CSARGTGRQPQHF | TGCAGTGCTAGGGGGACAGGGCGGCAGCCCCAGCATTTT | TRBJ1-5 | TRBV20-1 | many | TRBD1 | 13
CAYVPGQGYNEQFF | TGTGCCTACGTCCCGGGACAGGGATACAATGAGCAGTTCTTC | TRBJ2-1 | TRBV30 | many | TRBD1 | 14
CATSDLGTASADTQYF | TGTGCCACCAGTGATTTAGGGACAGCGAGCGCAGATACGCAGTATTTT | TRBJ2-3 | TRBV24-1 | . | TRBD1 | 16
CASNQRGGSYEQYF | TGTGCCAGCAACCAGAGAGGAGGGAGTTACGAGCAGTACTTC | TRBJ2-7 | TRBV3-1 | many | . | 14
CASKRAGGDEQYF | TGCGCCAGCAAAAGGGCGGGAGGGGACGAGCAGTACTTC | TRBJ2-7 | TRBV5-1 | many | TRBD2 | 13
CASRCVCEQFF | TGTGCCAGCAGATGCGTTTGTGAGCAGTTCTTC | TRBJ2-1 | TRBV21-1 | many | . | 11
CGSSLLADSYGQYF | TGTGGCAGCAGCCTACTAGCGGACTCCTACGGGCAGTACTTC | TRBJ2-7 | TRBV12-3/TRBV12-4 | . | TRBD2 | 14
CASRVQGVYEQYF | TGTGCCAGCAGGGTACAGGGGGTCTACGAGCAGTACTTC | TRBJ2-7 | TRBV28 | few | TRBD1 | 13
CASSLRGGSTDTQYF | TGTGCCAGCAGTCTGCGCGGGGGAAGCACAGATACGCAGTATTTT | TRBJ2-3 | TRBV6-4 | many | TRBD2 | 15
CASSLFEEAAYEQYF | TGTGCCAGCAGCTTATTTGAGGAGGCCGCCTACGAGCAGTACTTC | TRBJ2-7 | TRBV7-2 | few | . | 15
CSVMGLAMNEQFF | TGCAGCGTTATGGGACTAGCGATGAATGAGCAGTTCTTC | TRBJ2-1 | TRBV29-1 | many | TRBD2 | 13
CASRPSTGTTYGYTF | TGTGCCAGCAGACCCTCGACAGGAACCACCTATGGCTACACCTTC | TRBJ1-2 | TRBV12-3/TRBV12-4 | many | . | 15
CATSKPGTDTQYF | TGTGCCACCAGCAAGCCCGGCACAGATACGCAGTATTTT | TRBJ2-3 | TRBV15 | many | . | 13
CASSQSGQGPYEQYF | TGTGCCAGCAGTCAGTCGGGACAGGGCCCCTACGAGCAGTACTTC | TRBJ2-7 | TRBV14 | . | TRBD1 | 15
CATSRGDYPTDTQYF | TGTGCCACCAGCAGGGGGGACTACCCCACAGATACGCAGTATTTT | TRBJ2-3 | TRBV15 | few | TRBD2 | 15
CASNRQGLGELFF | TGTGCCAGCAACCGACAGGGACTCGGGGAGCTGTTTTTT | TRBJ2-2 | TRBV5-8 | many | . | 13
CASSWGNDQPQHF | TGTGCCAGCAGTTGGGGCAACGATCAGCCCCAGCATTTT | TRBJ1-5 | TRBV6-6 | few | . | 13
CSATKGTGGTEAFF | TGCAGCGCGACAAAAGGGACAGGGGGAACTGAAGCTTTCTTT | TRBJ1-1 | TRBV29-1 | many | TRBD1 | 14
CASSQRNQGNEQFF | TGTGCCAGCAGCCAGCGTAACCAGGGAAATGAGCAGTTCTTC | TRBJ2-1 | TRBV11-1 | many | . | 14
CASSPKTSGRRQETQYF | TGTGCCAGCAGCCCCAAGACTAGCGGGAGGCGCCAAGAGACCCAGTACTTC | TRBJ2-5 | TRBV3-1 | many | TRBD2 | 17
CSARQLAGSTDTQYF | TGCAGTGCTAGACAACTAGCGGGAAGCACAGATACGCAGTATTTT | TRBJ2-3 | TRBV20-1 | many | TRBD2 | 15
CATSETSGASEQFF | TGTGCCACCAGTGAAACTAGCGGGGCGTCTGAGCAGTTCTTC | TRBJ2-1 | TRBV24-1 | many | TRBD2 | 14
CASSPQGGQGPDTQYF | TGTGCCAGCAGCCCCCAGGGGGGACAGGGCCCAGATACGCAGTATTTT | TRBJ2-3 | TRBV7-2 | many | TRBD1 | 16
CSALPGGGQPQHF | TGCAGTGCACTACCGGGCGGGGGACAGCCCCAGCATTTT | TRBJ1-5 | TRBV20-1 | many | . | 13
CASSPGGGGYNEQFF | TGTGCCAGCAGCCCCGGGGGGGGGGGTTACAATGAGCAGTTCTTC | TRBJ2-1 | TRBV11-3 | many | TRBD2 | 15
CASSQGSSRVTQYF | TGTGCCAGCAGCCAAGGCTCTTCCCGGGTGACCCAGTACTTC | TRBJ2-5 | TRBV14 | many | . | 14
CAISGGSNEQFF | TGTGCCATCAGTGGGGGAAGCAATGAGCAGTTCTTC | TRBJ2-1 | TRBV10-3 | many | . | 12
CASNIFNTEAFF | TGTGCCAGCAATATTTTTAACACTGAAGCTTTCTTT | TRBJ1-1 | TRBV12-3/TRBV12-4 | . | . | 12
CASSLDGLDQPQHF | TGTGCCAGCAGCTTAGACGGTCTTGATCAGCCCCAGCATTTT | TRBJ1-5 | TRBV7-2 | few | . | 14
CSVSRGTEAFF | TGCAGCGTGAGCCGAGGCACTGAAGCTTTCTTT | TRBJ1-1 | TRBV29-1 | many | . | 11
CASGTPGAETQYF | TGTGCTAGTGGTACCCCAGGGGCCGAGACCCAGTACTTC | TRBJ2-5 | TRBV12-5 | many | . | 13
CASRPRLAGGTDTQYF | TGTGCCAGCAGGCCCAGACTAGCGGGGGGCACAGATACGCAGTATTTT | TRBJ2-3 | TRBV28 | few | TRBD2 | 16
CASSSQDGSSTDTQYF | TGTGCCAGCAGCTCCCAGGACGGATCTAGCACAGATACGCAGTATTTT | TRBJ2-3 | TRBV11-2 | many | . | 16